The next 19 T cell receptor beta chains were all read from a single sample in a study of regulatory T cells in long-lasting Graves disease. CDR3-region Arm-PCR and iRepertoire HTBI primers produced the TCR beta libraries. TCRdb called the multiplex PCR reads again in MiXCR, with one record for every CDR3 protein. The data show 450,000 to 500,000 distinct CDR3 sequences, 16% seen once. Described time point: newly diagnosed GD, antithyroid drugs for less than 3 months. The authors made the TCR library using RNA they extracted from PBMCs. These same data were also listed under a study on T cells in Graves' hyperthyroidism and ophthalmopathy.

Sequencing used peripheral blood mononuclear cells (PBMCs), obtained at new diagnosis, from a patient treated with antithyroid drugs. Every receptor here comes from a man in his forties with Graves disease.

This clonotype was seen a handful of times. The chain recombines TRBV7-9 with TRBJ2-3; 12 positions agree with TRBD2. Trimming took 5 bases from V and 0 from J; bases not matched to a gene: 9. This CDR3 comprises 18 residues. Germline V lookup: CDR1 SEHNR, CDR2 FQNEAQ (reference sequence). The CDR3 bases are TGTGCCAGCAGCCAGGGACTAGCGGGCCTCTCTAGCACAGATACGCAGTATTTT. Translation gives CASSQGLAGLSSTDTQYF.

The chain is built from TRBV5-1 and TRBJ2-7, with TRBD1 matching over 10 bases. Germline V gene sequence: CDR1 SGHRS, CDR2 YFSETQ. The CDR3 has 14 amino acids. Germline trimming cut 4 bases from V and 4 bases from J; bases unmatched to any gene: 5. CDR3: CASSQDRGHYEQYF. The CDR3 DNA reads TGCGCCAGCAGCCAAGACAGGGGGCATTACGAGCAGTACTTC.

This clonotype was detected ten times or more. V and J are TRBV7-9 and TRBJ2-1; 10 bases are shared with TRBD2. After removal of 5 bases from V and 7 bases from J, the junction contained 11 bases not matched to a gene. The CDR3 has 16 residues. From germline, CDR1 is SEHNR and CDR2 FQNEAQ (reference sequence). The CDR3, as DNA: TGTGCCAGCAGCCCCCCCTCGAGGACTAGCGGAAATGAGCAGTTCTTC. Encoded protein: CASSPPSRTSGNEQFF. The full variable domain, with the rest looked up from reference TRBV7-9 and TRBJ2-1, is DTGVSQNPRHKITKRGQNVTFRCDPISEHNRLYWYRQTLGQGPEFLTYFQNEAQLEKSRLLSDRFSAERPKGSFSTLEIQRTEQGDSAMYLCASSPPSRTSGNEQFFGPGTRLTVL.

This clonotype was seen at least ten times. The chain is built from TRBV5-1 and TRBJ2-3, with 15 bases identical to TRBD2. This CDR3 comprises 18 residues. V dropped 4 bases and J dropped 2; count of bases not matched to a gene: 8. The germline gives CDR1 SGHRS, CDR2 YFSETQ. In DNA form, the CDR3 reads TGCGCCAGCAGCCACGGACTAGCGGGAGGGCCAGTCACAGATACGCAGTATTTT. Translating gives CASSHGLAGGPVTDTQYF. Based on the CDR3 plus reference TRBV5-1 and TRBJ2-3, the full variable domain is KAGVTQTPRYLIKTRGQQVTLSCSPISGHRSVSWYQQTPGQGLQFLFEYFSETQRNKGNFPGRFSGRQFSNSRSEMNVSTLELGDSALYLCASSHGLAGGPVTDTQYFGPGTRLTVL.

The chain couples TRBV6-2 or TRBV6-3 to TRBJ2-1; unclear D gene. CDR1 is MNHEY and CDR2 is SVGEGT in the germline V gene. V was cut by 4 bases and J by 0 bases, with 10 bases left in between. The CDR3 has 15 amino acids. This CDR3 is CASSFSSGSYNEQFF. CDR3 bases: TGTGCCAGCAGTTTCTCCAGTGGCTCCTACAATGAGCAGTTCTTC.

V usage is TRBV11-2 and J usage is TRBJ2-7; TRBD2 matches at 7 bases. The CDR3 contains 14 residues. Losses at the gene ends were 5 bases for V and 3 bases for J; bases not matched to a gene: 7. Germline V gene lookup returns CDR1 SGHAT and CDR2 FQNNGV. The chain's CDR3 is CASSRIAGDYEQYF. CDR3 in DNA: TGTGCCAGCAGCCGGATAGCGGGTGACTACGAGCAGTACTTC.

This clonotype appeared a few times. This rearrangement joins TRBV11-3 to TRBJ2-2; TRBD2 aligns across 10 bases. The CDR3 runs to 18 residues. With V trimmed by 1 base and J by 6 bases, 11 bases remained unmatched. CDR1 is SGHNT, CDR2 YENEEA, per germline. The DNA for the CDR3 is TGTGCCAGCAGCTTAGCCCCCGGGACTAGCGTTAGACCCGGGGAGCTGTTTTTT. As protein: CASSLAPGTSVRPGELFF.

Notes on this clonotype: One junction end disagrees with the germline gene, perhaps due to a read error. The genes are TRBV2 and TRBJ2-1; D is possibly TRBD1 (6 bases). The closer fit of TRBJ2-5 to the DNA end suggests the J call may be wrong. The germline V gene has CDR1 SNHLY and CDR2 FYNNEI. This CDR3 spans 14 amino acids. This CDR3 is CASTRGEGEEAQYF. The CDR3, as DNA: TGTGCCAGCACCAGGGGTGAGGGTGAAGAGGCCCAGTACTTC.

This clonotype has a handful of counts. V gene TRBV5-1 combines with J gene TRBJ2-7; possibly TRBD2 for D (6 bases). CDR3 length equals 15 residues. V was pared by 0 bases and J by 4 bases, with 14 bases between. CDR1 SGHRS and CDR2 YFSETQ come from the germline V gene. CDR3 loop: CASSLEGIRGYEQYF. The DNA for the CDR3 is TGCGCCAGCAGCTTGGAAGGAATCCGGGGGTACGAGCAGTACTTC.

In DNA, the CDR3 is TGTGCCAGCAGTTTGGAGGAGGGCCCCTACGAGCAGTACTTC. Its translation is CASSLEEGPYEQYF. This chain uses TRBV12-3 or TRBV12-4 with TRBJ2-7; D may be TRBD2 (6 bases). With 3 bases removed from V and 2 bases from J, the gap between germline ends came to 11 bases. The length of the CDR3 is 14 residues.

This clonotype came up many times. The chain links TRBV6-5 to TRBJ2-1; 10 bases match TRBD2. The germline gives CDR1 MNHEY, CDR2 SVGAGI. The CDR3 extends over 16 amino acids. V dropped 4 bases and J dropped 3; count of bases not matched to a gene: 6. In DNA form, the CDR3 reads TGTGCCAGCAGTTTTCTAGCGGGGGCGAGCTACAATGAGCAGTTCTTC. Amino acids: CASSFLAGASYNEQFF.

This clonotype was recorded many times. This chain uses TRBV6-1 with TRBJ1-3; D is undetermined. CDR3 length: 13 amino acids. Per germline, CDR1 MNHNS and CDR2 SASEGT. The V gene lost 7 bases and the J gene lost 9 bases, with 16 bases spanning the gap. The CDR3 reads CASTTSTYSTIYF. The CDR3 DNA sequence: TGTGCCAGCACGACCTCTACTTATAGCACCATATATTTT.

The chain employs TRBV28 and TRBJ1-6, with 9 bases that match TRBD1. Germline V lookup: CDR1 MDHEN, CDR2 SYDVKM. This CDR3 contains 13 residues. The V and J ends lost 6 bases and 10 bases, in that order; junction bases with no gene match: 4. CDR3 residues: CASSGQGYSPLHF. DNA for the CDR3: TGTGCCAGCAGCGGACAGGGGTACTCACCCCTCCACTTT.

This clonotype came up a few times. A read error is likely, as this CDR3 ends without the conserved phenylalanine or tryptophan. The chain recombines TRBV5-6 with TRBJ1-2; 11 positions match TRBD1. Germline values: CDR1 SGHDT, CDR2 YYEEEE. V shed 4 bases and J 2 bases; nucleotides not matched to a gene: 4. There are 15 residues in the CDR3. The CDR3 here is CASSPGQGGNYGYTI. The CDR3 DNA reads as TGTGCCAGCAGCCCGGGACAGGGGGGAAACTATGGCTACACCATC.

The chain recombines TRBV29-1 with TRBJ2-5, with 8 bases that match TRBD1. Germline trimming cut 7 bases from V and 0 bases from J; bases unmatched to any gene: 7. CDR1 and CDR2 (germline): SQVTM, ANQGSEA. This CDR3 contains 14 residues. The CDR3 coding sequence is TGCAGCGCCGACCGGACAGGGAACCAAGAGACCCAGTACTTC. This translates into CSADRTGNQETQYF. Looking up the rest from reference TRBV29-1 and TRBJ2-5 gives the full variable domain: SAVISQKPSRDICQRGTSLTIQCQVDSQVTMMFWYRQQPGQSLTLIATANQGSEATYESGFVIDKFPISRPNLTFSTLTVSNMSPEDSSIYLCSADRTGNQETQYFGPGTRLLVL.

This rearrangement joins TRBV5-1 to TRBJ1-1; maybe TRBD1 (6 bases). V dropped 3 bases and J dropped 0 bases, with 9 bases sitting between them. The CDR3 is 14 residues long. Looked up from germline, CDR1 is SGHRS and CDR2 is YFSETQ. The CDR3 DNA is TGCGCCAGCAGCTGGACAGACTTGAACACTGAAGCTTTCTTT. Protein: CASSWTDLNTEAFF.

This clonotype was seen many times. This chain links TRBV7-2 with TRBJ2-1; weak D call: TRBD2 (6 bases). This CDR3 has 14 amino acids. V was trimmed by 3 bases and J by 9 bases, leaving 15 bases between them. CDR1 and CDR2 (germline): SGHTA, FQGNSA. The CDR3 here is CASSLGGIRGEQFF. In DNA form, the CDR3 reads TGTGCCAGCAGCTTGGGCGGGATAAGAGGTGAGCAGTTCTTC.

This clonotype was seen only a few times. This chain connects TRBV10-3 to TRBJ2-7; D not certain. This CDR3 region has 13 residues. Germline V gene data show CDR1 as ENHRY and CDR2 as SYGVKD. Deletions cut 2 bases from V and 4 bases from J, with 9 bases between. The chain's CDR3 is CAISERQEYEQYF. CDR3 bases: TGTGCCATCAGTGAGAGGCAGGAATACGAGCAGTACTTC.

The sample holds many counts of this clonotype. The genes are TRBV24-1 and TRBJ2-3; 7 bases agree with TRBD1. Unmatched junction bases numbered 4, after V lost 4 bases and J lost 1 base. Germline CDR1 KGHDR, CDR2 SFDVKD. There are 15 residues in the CDR3. The CDR3 protein is CATSDPGQGTDTQYF. The CDR3 DNA is TGTGCCACCAGTGACCCAGGACAGGGCACAGATACGCAGTATTTT.